These 7 T cell receptor beta chains share one sample of origin, sequenced in a study of human T cells and chemical hapten exposure. Indicated time point: patch test 1, 2 weeks after DPC sensitization. The treatment was: therapeutic diphenylcyclopropenone sensitization with weekly scalp DPC. One entry per CDR3 protein results from TCRdb running MiXCR on the RACE reads. In the table there are some 350,000 distinct CDR3 sequences, 5.5% to 8% of which are singletons. This specimen was whole blood, taken in connection with sensitization to the hapten diphenylcyclopropenone (DPC). The receptors shown here come from a woman aged 18-29 years with alopecia areata. Some clones in this sample may be carry-over from other donors' samples.

In its sample, this clonotype was seen a few times. The chain has TRBV6-2 or TRBV6-3 and TRBJ2-3; D remains unclear. Looked up from germline, CDR1 is MNHEY and CDR2 is SVGEGT. Deletions cut 6 bases from V and 8 bases from J, with 12 bases between. CDR3 size: 12 residues. The CDR3 region has the DNA TGTGCCAGCAGCATTGCCGTGGGTACGCAGTATTTT. Translated, it gives CASSIAVGTQYF.

This clonotype was recorded at least ten times. The chain uses TRBV5-1 and TRBJ2-5; D gene unclear. Germline loops: CDR1 SGHRS, CDR2 YFSETQ. This CDR3 comprises 13 residues. V was pared by 3 bases and J by 7 bases, with 13 bases between. CDR3 DNA: TGCGCCAGCAGCTCCCCAGGCCTAGGGACCCAGTACTTC. It specifies CASSSPGLGTQYF.

V usage is TRBV6-5 and J usage is TRBJ2-2, with TRBD2 identical over 13 bases. The CDR3 is 20 amino acids. Germline V gives CDR1 MNHEY, CDR2 SVGAGI. J lost 1 base, V lost 2 bases, and 10 bases had no gene match. CDR3 sequence: CASSYPTSGGAGGNTGELFF. The CDR3 DNA sequence: TGTGCCAGCAGTTACCCAACTAGCGGGGGGGCCGGTGGGAACACCGGGGAGCTGTTTTTT.

This clonotype is medium-sized by share. The rearrangement links TRBV3-1 to TRBJ2-1, with TRBD2 identical over 8 bases. The CDR3 runs 14 residues. The V gene end was trimmed by 5 bases and the J gene end by 7 bases; junction bases not matched to a gene: 7. In germline, CDR1 is LGHDT, CDR2 YNNKEL (reference sequence). For the CDR3, the DNA is TGTGCCAGCAGCTGGCGGGGGGTGAGGAATGAGCAGTTCTTC. As protein: CASSWRGVRNEQFF.

The chain carries TRBV29-1 and TRBJ1-4; D is ambiguous. Between the trimmed V and J ends, which lost 0 bases and 0 bases, there was a span of 5 bases. From germline, CDR1 is SQVTM and CDR2 ANQGSEA. The CDR3 contains 14 residues. The chain's CDR3 is CSVEDGSTNEKLFF. CDR3 DNA: TGCAGCGTTGAAGATGGGTCAACTAATGAAAAACTGTTTTTT.

This sequence joins TRBV29-1 and TRBJ1-2, with D uncertain. The germline V gene has CDR1 SQVTM and CDR2 ANQGSEA. With 6 bases removed from V and 8 bases from J, the gap between germline ends came to 10 bases. The CDR3 runs to 10 residues. As DNA, the CDR3 is TGCAGCGTGGACGGGGAAGGCTACACCTTC. It translates to CSVDGEGYTF. The whole variable domain, remainder taken from reference TRBV29-1 and TRBJ1-2, is SAVISQKPSRDICQRGTSLTIQCQVDSQVTMMFWYRQQPGQSLTLIATANQGSEATYESGFVIDKFPISRPNLTFSTLTVSNMSPEDSSIYLCSVDGEGYTFGSGTRLTVV.

This clonotype was detected a few times. CDR3 in amino acids: CASSPSWDSRNTIYF. The CDR3 nucleotides are TGTGCCAGCAGCCCGAGTTGGGACAGTCGAAACACCATATATTTT. The genes are TRBV4-2 and TRBJ1-3; 7 nucleotides line up with TRBD1. This CDR3 comprises 15 residues. In germline, CDR1 is LGHNA, CDR2 YNFKEQ. Germline trimming cut 4 bases from V and 5 bases from J; bases unmatched to any gene: 8.